Here is one TCR beta chain with its context. Its antigen is unknown. The sample comes from a study of human T cells and chemical hapten exposure. Each CDR3 protein is one row after TCRdb ran MiXCR on the RACE reads. The table lists roughly 200,000 distinct CDR3 sequences, 20% to 25% of them singletons. The study's findings and limits: TCRs exceeding a frequency of 1 in 1000 stayed unchanged under DPC sensitization.

Time point denoted: patch test 1, 2 weeks after DPC sensitization. The treatment was: therapeutic diphenylcyclopropenone sensitization with weekly scalp DPC. Donors, patients with alopecia ranging from 18 to 70 years old and judged suitable for DPC, provided samples. Blood, whole and unfractionated, served as the source for total RNA extraction. CDR1 is SGHRS, CDR2 YFSETQ, per germline. V gave up 0 bases and J gave up 1 base, with 14 bases separating them. The CDR3 is 17 residues long. Specimen: whole blood, collected in connection with sensitization to the hapten diphenylcyclopropenone (DPC). The rearrangement links TRBV5-1 to TRBJ2-1; TRBD2 is a possible D gene (6 bases). The TCR sequence derives from a woman in her fifties or sixties with alopecia areata. Some clones in this sample may be carry-over from other donors' samples. CDR3 in amino acids: CASSLVGTVLSYNEQFF. In DNA, the CDR3 is TGCGCCAGCAGCTTGGTCGGGACTGTACTTTCCTACAATGAGCAGTTCTTC.